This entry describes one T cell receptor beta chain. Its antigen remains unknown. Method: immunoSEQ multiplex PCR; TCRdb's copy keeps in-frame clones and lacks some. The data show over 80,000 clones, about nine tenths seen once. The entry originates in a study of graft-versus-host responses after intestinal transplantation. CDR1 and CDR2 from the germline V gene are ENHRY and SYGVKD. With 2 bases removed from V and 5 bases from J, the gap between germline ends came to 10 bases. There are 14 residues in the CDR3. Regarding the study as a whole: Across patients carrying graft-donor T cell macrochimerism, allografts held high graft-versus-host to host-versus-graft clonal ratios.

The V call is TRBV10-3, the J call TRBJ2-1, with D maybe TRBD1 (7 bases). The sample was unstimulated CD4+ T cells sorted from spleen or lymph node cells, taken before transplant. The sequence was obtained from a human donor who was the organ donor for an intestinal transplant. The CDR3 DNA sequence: TGTGCCATCAGTGAGCGGGGGACAGACAATGAGCAGTTCTTC. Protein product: CAISERGTDNEQFF.